The 32 T cell receptor beta chains in this list originate from one sample, sequenced in a study of identical twins. TCRdb recomputed calls from the 5' RACE reads with MiXCR, one row per CDR3 protein. The table shows 1.5 million to 2 million distinct CDR3 sequences, with about 31% occurring only once. Sequenced: cord blood. These receptors came from a newborn girl in good health.

This clonotype was recorded a few times. This chain uses TRBV18 with TRBJ2-3, with 8 bases aligning to TRBD2. Germline V lookup: CDR1 KGHSH, CDR2 LQKENI. The length of the CDR3 is 16 residues. Germline trimming cut 4 bases from V and 1 base from J; bases unmatched to any gene: 7. In nucleotides, the CDR3 is TGTGCCAGCTCACAGGGACTAGGTGTAGGCACAGATACGCAGTATTTT. Amino acid sequence: CASSQGLGVGTDTQYF.

A note on this clonotype: The germline gene is not matched at one end of the junction; a read error may be the cause. This rearrangement joins TRBV12-5 to TRBJ2-3; D remains ambiguous. The germline gives CDR1 LGHNT, CDR2 FRNRAP. CDR3 length: 15 residues. The CDR3 protein is CASGLGNSPRDTRYF. DNA of the CDR3: TGTGCTAGTGGTTTGGGGAACTCACCACGAGATACGCGGTATTTT. The full variable domain, rest sourced from reference TRBV12-5 and TRBJ2-3, is DARVTQTPRHKVTEMGQEVTMRCQPILGHNTVFWYRQTMMQGLELLAYFRNRAPLDDSGMPKDRFSAEMPDATLATLKIQPSEPRDSAVYFCASGLGNSPRDTRYFGPGTRLTVL.

The V call is TRBV20-1, the J call TRBJ2-5; the D gene is possibly TRBD1 (5 bases). Germline lookup yields CDR1 DFQATT and CDR2 SNEGSKA (reference sequence). The CDR3 covers 13 residues. Deletions cut 3 bases from V and 0 bases from J, with 8 bases between. This CDR3 is CSASDSYQETQYF. As DNA, the CDR3 is TGCAGTGCTAGCGACAGCTACCAAGAGACCCAGTACTTC.

J is TRBJ2-1 and V is TRBV10-3; TRBD2 matches at 14 bases. Per germline, CDR1 ENHRY and CDR2 SYGVKD. The trim removed 5 bases at V and 0 bases at J, leaving 6 bases unmatched. The CDR3 loop spans 18 amino acids. The CDR3 sequence: CAISTRGTSGSSYNEQFF. The DNA for the CDR3 is TGTGCCATCAGTACTCGAGGGACTAGCGGGAGCTCCTACAATGAGCAGTTCTTC.

The chain joins TRBV6-6 to TRBJ1-5; no reliable D call. V gave up 0 bases and J gave up 5 bases, with 11 bases separating them. This CDR3 comprises 15 residues. Germline V gene sequence: CDR1 MNHNY, CDR2 SVGAGI (reference sequence). In DNA, the CDR3 is TGTGCCAGCAGTTACTCGCCAGCCTCCGATCAGCCCCAGCATTTT. It is translated as CASSYSPASDQPQHF.

The chain links TRBV2 to TRBJ2-3; 7 nucleotides line up with TRBD2. The germline CDR1 and CDR2 sequences are SNHLY and FYNNEI. The CDR3 has 17 residues. Germline trimming cut 2 bases from V and 2 bases from J; bases unmatched to any gene: 10. The CDR3 bases are TGTGCCAGCAGTGAAAGTCCCCAAAGCGGGGACACAGATACGCAGTATTTT. The encoded protein is CASSESPQSGDTDTQYF.

This clonotype has just a few counts. V gene TRBV13 combines with J gene TRBJ2-7; 10 positions match TRBD1. Looked up from germline, CDR1 is PRHDT and CDR2 is FYEKMQ (reference sequence). The CDR3 has 17 amino acids. V lost 2 bases to trimming and J lost 0 bases; unmatched junction nucleotides: 7. CDR3 protein: CASSLRTGGLTSYEQYF. Here the CDR3 DNA reads TGTGCCAGCAGCTTACGGACAGGGGGACTCACCTCCTACGAGCAGTACTTC. The variable domain in full, completed from reference TRBV13 and TRBJ2-7, reads AAGVIQSPRHLIKEKRETATLKCYPIPRHDTVYWYQQGPGQDPQFLISFYEKMQSDKGSIPDRFSAQQFSDYHSELNMSSLELGDSALYFCASSLRTGGLTSYEQYFGPGTRLTVT.

At least ten counts were recorded for this clonotype. The chain joins TRBV28 to TRBJ2-7; D might be TRBD1 or TRBD2, each matching 7 bases. The germline CDR1 and CDR2 sequences are MDHEN and SYDVKM. This CDR3 comprises 17 residues. V lost 3 bases and J lost 2, with 20 bases in between. CDR3 DNA: TGTGCCAGCAGTTTTGGGGGGGGACAGCTGAAACCCTACGAGCAGTACTTC. This sequence encodes CASSFGGGQLKPYEQYF. The complete variable domain, with remaining parts taken from reference TRBV28 and TRBJ2-7, reads DVKVTQSSRYLVKRTGEKVFLECVQDMDHENMFWYRQDPGLGLRLIYFSYDVKMKEKGDIPEGYSVSREKKERFSLILESASTNQTSMYLCASSFGGGQLKPYEQYFGPGTRLTVT.

The chain has TRBV20-1 and TRBJ1-5; D gene unclear. Germline V gives CDR1 DFQATT, CDR2 SNEGSKA (reference sequence). CDR3 size: 14 residues. V was pared by 7 bases and J by 6 bases, with 19 bases between. The CDR3 coding sequence is TGCAGTGTTAGGGAACATAGAGGCATTCAGCCCCAGCATTTT. Translated, it gives CSVREHRGIQPQHF.

This clonotype turned up a few times. This chain connects TRBV28 to TRBJ2-7; 8 bases line up with TRBD1. From germline, CDR1 is MDHEN and CDR2 SYDVKM. V trimming: 1 base; J trimming: 5 bases; junction bases outside the gene matches: 13. The CDR3 loop spans 17 amino acids. The CDR3 sequence is CASSLSLRQGLIHEQYF. The CDR3, as DNA: TGTGCCAGCAGTTTATCCCTCCGACAGGGGTTAATCCACGAGCAGTACTTC. Looking up the rest from reference TRBV28 and TRBJ2-7 gives the full variable domain: DVKVTQSSRYLVKRTGEKVFLECVQDMDHENMFWYRQDPGLGLRLIYFSYDVKMKEKGDIPEGYSVSREKKERFSLILESASTNQTSMYLCASSLSLRQGLIHEQYFGPGTRLTVT.

The rearrangement joins TRBV10-1 to TRBJ2-1; 12 nucleotides agree with TRBD2. The CDR3 runs to 15 residues. Germline V lookup: CDR1 WNHNN, CDR2 SYGVQD (reference sequence). The trim removed 3 bases at V and 5 bases at J, leaving 2 bases unmatched. CDR3 DNA: TGCGCCAGCAGTGACCTAGCGGGGGGGAACAATGAGCAGTTCTTC. Amino acid sequence: CASSDLAGGNNEQFF.

This chain links TRBV2 with TRBJ1-5; 9 bases agree with TRBD1. Trimming took 7 bases from V and 2 from J; bases not matched to a gene: 3. Germline loops: CDR1 SNHLY, CDR2 FYNNEI. This CDR3 has 14 amino acids. The CDR3 sequence: CASKDRGGNQPQHF. The CDR3, as DNA: TGTGCCAGCAAGGACAGGGGAGGCAATCAGCCCCAGCATTTT.

This clonotype was counted only a few times. The chain recombines TRBV21-1 with TRBJ2-1; TRBD2, as called in the table, went unchecked against the DNA. TRBV21-1 is a recognized pseudogene. The length of the CDR3 is 18 residues. Written as DNA, the CDR3 is TGTGCCAGCAGCAAAGCTGAGAACGGGGGCCCTAACTACAATGAGCAGTTCTTC. This translates into CASSKAENGGPNYNEQFF.

The V and J genes are TRBV20-1 and TRBJ2-7, with 7 bases matching TRBD2. The V gene end was trimmed by 5 bases and the J gene end by 2 bases; junction bases not matched to a gene: 6. This CDR3 has 13 residues. CDR1 is DFQATT, CDR2 SNEGSKA, per germline (reference sequence). CDR3 nucleotides: TGCAGTGCTTGTCCGGGACTAACCTACGAGCAGTACTTC. Its protein is CSACPGLTYEQYF.

This clonotype has a count of ten or more. The chain employs TRBV6-4 and TRBJ2-3; possibly TRBD2 for D (5 bases). The germline V gene has CDR1 MRHNA and CDR2 SNTAGT. This CDR3 has 12 amino acids. V lost 4 bases and J 6 bases, leaving 8 bases between the germline ends. CDR3 sequence (DNA): TGTGCCAGCAGTGTCACTAGGGATACGCAGTATTTT. Protein: CASSVTRDTQYF.

V is TRBV9 and J is TRBJ2-3, with 14 bases identical to TRBD2. Trimming removed 3 bases from V and 6 bases from J; junction bases left unmatched: 3. This CDR3 comprises 15 residues. Germline lookup yields CDR1 SGDLS and CDR2 YYNGEE. This chain's CDR3 is CASSGRLAGGDTQYF. Here the CDR3 DNA reads TGTGCCAGCAGCGGACGACTAGCGGGGGGGGATACGCAGTATTTT.

This clonotype has a handful of counts. The chain recombines TRBV5-1 with TRBJ2-3; 11 bases map to TRBD2. Unmatched junction bases numbered 7, after V lost 4 bases and J lost 3 bases. CDR3 length equals 16 residues. Germline values: CDR1 SGHRS, CDR2 YFSETQ. This chain's CDR3 is CASSLNLAGGTDTQYF. CDR3 nucleotides: TGCGCCAGCAGCCTCAACCTAGCGGGAGGTACAGATACGCAGTATTTT.

This clonotype was seen more than once but under ten times. This chain connects TRBV15 to TRBJ1-2, with 8 bases fitting TRBD1. Germline CDR1 is LNHNV and CDR2 is YYDKDF (reference sequence). The CDR3 consists of 14 residues. The J segment lost 3 bases and the V segment lost 6 bases, leaving 6 bases of the junction unmatched. The CDR3 DNA reads TGTGCCACCAGTAGGGACAGGAAGGACTATGGCTACACCTTC. Its translation: CATSRDRKDYGYTF.

This clonotype turned up a few times. V usage is TRBV4-1 and J usage is TRBJ1-1; 7 positions match TRBD1. V shed 0 bases and J 6 bases; nucleotides not matched to a gene: 10. This CDR3 is 16 amino acids long. Per the germline V gene, CDR1 is MGHRA and CDR2 is YSYEKL. CDR3: CASSQDGHRGRAEAFF. The CDR3 DNA reads TGCGCCAGCAGCCAAGATGGACACAGGGGTCGTGCTGAAGCTTTCTTT.

V and J are TRBV20-1 and TRBJ2-1; possible D gene TRBD1, 6 bases. Between the trimmed V and J ends, which lost 0 bases and 4 bases, there was a span of 13 bases. The germline V gene encodes CDR1 DFQATT and CDR2 SNEGSKA (reference sequence). This CDR3 contains 15 residues. The CDR3 coding sequence is TGCAGTGCTAGAGATCCCAGGGGTCTTTACAATGAGCAGTTCTTC. Protein sequence: CSARDPRGLYNEQFF.

Of note for this clonotype: Just one base apart from a much larger clone, this may be a read error. This chain connects TRBV21-1 to TRBJ1-2. TRBV21-1 has pseudogene status. The CDR3 contains 12 residues. CDR3 coding DNA: TGTGCCAGCAGCAAAGGCAGCTATGGCTACACCTTC. It specifies CASSKGSYGYTF.

The CDR3 DNA sequence: TGTGCCAGCCGACCGGTGGGAAGCACAGATACGCAGTATTTT. It translates to CASRPVGSTDTQYF. This chain joins TRBV6-1 and TRBJ2-3; D uncertain. Trimming removed 8 bases at V and 0 bases at J, with 12 bases between. The CDR3 extends over 14 amino acids. CDR1 is MNHNS and CDR2 is SASEGT in the germline V gene.

This sequence joins TRBV19 and TRBJ1-5; TRBD1 aligns across 7 bases. Germline V gene sequence: CDR1 LNHDA, CDR2 SQIVND (reference sequence). Germline trimming cut 5 bases from V and 3 bases from J; bases unmatched to any gene: 7. The CDR3 length is 15 residues. In DNA form, the CDR3 reads TGTGCCAGTAGTGCCCGGACAGGCAACAATCAGCCCCAGCATTTT. Its translation is CASSARTGNNQPQHF.

In this sample, this clonotype turned up a few times. J is TRBJ1-1 and V is TRBV14; D might be TRBD1 (5 bases). Trimming shortened V by 3 bases and J by 4 bases, and 9 bases separated the two germline ends. Germline values: CDR1 SGHDN, CDR2 FVKESK. There are 13 residues in the CDR3. CDR3 amino acids: CASSQRQFTEAFF. CDR3 DNA sequence: TGTGCCAGCAGCCAGAGACAGTTCACTGAAGCTTTCTTT.

The table lists this clonotype with a count of one. The J gene is TRBJ2-1, the V gene TRBV21-1; the table's D call of TRBD2 was not tested on the DNA. TRBV21-1 is given as a pseudogene. The CDR3 covers 15 residues. The CDR3 here is CASSKRRLNSNEQFF. DNA of the CDR3: TGTGCCAGCAGCAAACGCAGACTAAACAGTAATGAGCAGTTCTTC.

For the CDR3, the DNA is TGCAGTGCTAGGATTGGTAGCGGGAGTATGTACAATGAGCAGTACTTC. It yields the protein CSARIGSGSMYNEQYF. The chain carries TRBV20-1 and TRBJ2-5, with 9 bases fitting TRBD2. This CDR3 region has 16 residues. Germline V gene data show CDR1 as DFQATT and CDR2 as SNEGSKA (reference sequence). V lost 3 bases to trimming and J lost 11 bases; unmatched junction nucleotides: 19.

This clonotype was detected ten times or more. The chain recombines TRBV27 with TRBJ2-7, with TRBD1 matching 8 bases. CDR1 MNHEY and CDR2 SMNVEV come from the germline V gene (reference sequence). CDR3 size: 13 residues. The J segment lost 4 bases and the V segment lost 3 bases, leaving 2 bases of the junction unmatched. The CDR3 is CASSFDRGYEQYF. The CDR3 DNA reads TGTGCCAGCAGTTTTGACAGGGGTTACGAGCAGTACTTC.

The rearrangement joins TRBV6-5 to TRBJ2-7; 10 positions agree with TRBD2. Germline CDR1 MNHEY, CDR2 SVGAGI. This CDR3 is built from 18 residues. V lost 0 bases and J lost 1; bases outside the gene matches: 9. CDR3 sequence (DNA): TGTGCCAGCAGTTACTCGATACGACTAGCGGGTCCATCCTACGAGCAGTACTTC. It encodes CASSYSIRLAGPSYEQYF.

This sequence joins TRBV6-6 and TRBJ2-1, with D possibly matching TRBD2 (5 bases). Germline V gives CDR1 MNHNY, CDR2 SVGAGI (reference sequence). V shed 5 bases and J shed 4 bases, with 18 bases lying between them. The CDR3 has 16 residues. The CDR3 loop reads CASSRHPGEGYNEQFF. The CDR3 DNA follows: TGTGCCAGCAGTCGACATCCAGGTGAGGGATACAATGAGCAGTTCTTC.

The chain is built from TRBV20-1 and TRBJ1-1; 7 bases map to TRBD1. Germline V gene data show CDR1 as DFQATT and CDR2 as SNEGSKA (reference sequence). The CDR3 extends over 13 amino acids. The junction had 5 bases not matched to a gene; V was cut back by 7 bases and J by 0 bases. For the CDR3, the DNA is TGCAGTGTCCCGGGACAGTTGAACACTGAAGCTTTCTTT. Its protein product is CSVPGQLNTEAFF.

This clonotype has just one count. The chain is built from TRBV20-1 and TRBJ2-2; D perhaps matches TRBD1 (6 bases). CDR1 and CDR2 from the germline V gene are DFQATT and SNEGSKA (reference sequence). The CDR3 spans 15 residues. Trimming removed 3 bases from V and 0 bases from J, with 11 bases in between. The CDR3 loop is CSARRTAANTGELFF. CDR3 nucleotides: TGCAGTGCTAGGCGGACAGCCGCGAACACCGGGGAGCTGTTTTTT.

This clonotype was seen once. This chain joins TRBV2 and TRBJ1-1; D not certain. This CDR3 has 18 amino acids. The germline V and J ends were trimmed by 7 bases and 1 base, with 25 bases remaining between them. CDR1 and CDR2 from the germline V gene are SNHLY and FYNNEI. The CDR3 DNA sequence: TGTGCCAGCAAGACTCGGACTTTACGACGCTTCGGGAACACTGAAGCTTTCTTT. Amino acids: CASKTRTLRRFGNTEAFF.